The present T cell receptor beta chain was sequenced within a study of blood T cell repertoires in COVID-19. The repertoire was sequenced with immunoSEQ multiplex PCR; TCRdb's copy has only in-frame clones and lacks some. The sample has around 76,000 clones; around 89% are singletons. V was pared by 4 bases and J by 4 bases, with 19 bases between. Germline lookup yields CDR1 SGDLS and CDR2 YYNGEE. CDR3 length: 16 residues. The J gene is TRBJ2-3, the V gene TRBV9; a weak D match, TRBD2 (6 bases). This TCR was sampled from a man aged 60-69 years with acute or convalescent COVID-19. Sequencing used peripheral blood. DNA for the CDR3: TGTGCCAGCAGCCCCTCCATACTCGGAGGGGCAGATACGCAGTATTTT. Its translation is CASSPSILGGADTQYF.